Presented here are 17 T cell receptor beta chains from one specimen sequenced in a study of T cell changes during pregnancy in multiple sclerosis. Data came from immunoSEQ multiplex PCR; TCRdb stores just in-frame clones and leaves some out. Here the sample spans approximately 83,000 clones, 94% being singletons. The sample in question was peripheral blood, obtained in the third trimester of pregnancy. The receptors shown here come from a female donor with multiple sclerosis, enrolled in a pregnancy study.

CDR3 sequence: CANGQGGGYTF. For the CDR3, the DNA is TGTGCCAACGGACAGGGCGGCGGCTACACCTTC. The chain uses TRBV6-6 and TRBJ1-2, with TRBD1 identical over 8 bases. CDR3 length equals 11 residues. CDR1 and CDR2 (germline): MNHNY, SVGAGI (reference sequence). With 10 bases clipped from V and 8 bases from J, the junction kept 6 bases outside the gene matches.

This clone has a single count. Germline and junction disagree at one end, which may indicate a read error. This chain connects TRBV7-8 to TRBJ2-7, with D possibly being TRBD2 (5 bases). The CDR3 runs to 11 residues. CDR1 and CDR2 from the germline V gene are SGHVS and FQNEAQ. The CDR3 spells CASSVRGIGIF. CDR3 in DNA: TGTGCCAGCAGCGTGAGAGGGATCGGGATTTTC.

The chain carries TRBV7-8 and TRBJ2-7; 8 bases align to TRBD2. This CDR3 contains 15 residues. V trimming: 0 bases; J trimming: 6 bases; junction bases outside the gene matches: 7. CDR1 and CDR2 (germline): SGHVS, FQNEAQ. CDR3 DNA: TGTGCCAGCAGCTTAGCGGAGCGGGAGTATAGCGAGCAGTACTTC. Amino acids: CASSLAEREYSEQYF.

In DNA, the CDR3 is TGCGCCAGCAGCTTGGCAGGTACTGGAAACACCATATATTTT. Translation: CASSLAGTGNTIYF. This chain uses TRBV5-1 with TRBJ1-3; D is unclear. With 0 bases removed from V and 2 bases from J, the gap between germline ends came to 6 bases. Germline CDR1 is SGHRS and CDR2 is YFSETQ. CDR3 length equals 14 residues.

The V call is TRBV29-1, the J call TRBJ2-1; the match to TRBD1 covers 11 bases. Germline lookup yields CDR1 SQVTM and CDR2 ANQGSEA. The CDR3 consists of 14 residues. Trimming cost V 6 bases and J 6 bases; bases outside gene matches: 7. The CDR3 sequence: CSVDTGTGGNEQFF. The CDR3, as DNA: TGCAGCGTCGACACCGGGACAGGGGGCAATGAGCAGTTCTTC.

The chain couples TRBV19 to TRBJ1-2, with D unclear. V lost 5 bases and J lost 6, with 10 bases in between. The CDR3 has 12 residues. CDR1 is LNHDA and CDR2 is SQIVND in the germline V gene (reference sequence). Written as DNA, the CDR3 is TGTGCCAGTAGTGGGCAGGTACATGGCTACACCTTC. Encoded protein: CASSGQVHGYTF.

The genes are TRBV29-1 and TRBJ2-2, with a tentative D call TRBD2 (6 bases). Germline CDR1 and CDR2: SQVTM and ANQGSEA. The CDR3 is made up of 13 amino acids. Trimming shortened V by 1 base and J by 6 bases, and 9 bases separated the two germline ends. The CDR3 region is CSVEVTGAGELFF. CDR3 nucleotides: TGCAGCGTTGAAGTAACGGGGGCCGGGGAGCTGTTTTTT.

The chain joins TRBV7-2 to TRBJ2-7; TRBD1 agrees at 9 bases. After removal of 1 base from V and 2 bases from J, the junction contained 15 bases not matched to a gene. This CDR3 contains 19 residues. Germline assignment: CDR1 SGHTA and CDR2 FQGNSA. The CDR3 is CASSLGSLGQGIPPYEQYF. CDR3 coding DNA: TGTGCCAGCAGCTTAGGCTCTCTGGGACAGGGTATCCCTCCCTACGAGCAGTACTTC.

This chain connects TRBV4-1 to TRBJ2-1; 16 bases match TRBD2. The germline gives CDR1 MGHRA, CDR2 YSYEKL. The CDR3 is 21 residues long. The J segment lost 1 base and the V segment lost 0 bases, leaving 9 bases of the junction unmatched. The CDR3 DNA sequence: TGCGCCAGCAGCCAAGATACTCCGGGACTAGCGGGAGGGAGTTCCTACAATGAGCAGTTCTTC. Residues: CASSQDTPGLAGGSSYNEQFF.

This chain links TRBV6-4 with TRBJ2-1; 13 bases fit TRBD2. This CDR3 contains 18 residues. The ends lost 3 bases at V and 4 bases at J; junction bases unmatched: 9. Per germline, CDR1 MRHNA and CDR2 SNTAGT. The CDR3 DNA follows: TGTGCCAGCAGTGATGGACTAGCGGGAGTTAGTCCTTACAATGAGCAGTTCTTC. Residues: CASSDGLAGVSPYNEQFF.

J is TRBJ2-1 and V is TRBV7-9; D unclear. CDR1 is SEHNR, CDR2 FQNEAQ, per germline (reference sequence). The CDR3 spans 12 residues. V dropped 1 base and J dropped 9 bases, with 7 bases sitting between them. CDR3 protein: CASSLGGGEQFF. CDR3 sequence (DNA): TGTGCCAGCAGCTTAGGTGGCGGTGAGCAGTTCTTC.

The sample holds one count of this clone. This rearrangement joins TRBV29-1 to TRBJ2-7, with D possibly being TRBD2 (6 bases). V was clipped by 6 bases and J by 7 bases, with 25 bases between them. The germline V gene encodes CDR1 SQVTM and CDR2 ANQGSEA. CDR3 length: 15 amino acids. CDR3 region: CSVDEGAGTLGEQYF. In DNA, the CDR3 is TGCAGCGTCGACGAAGGCGCGGGGACCCTCGGGGAGCAGTACTTC.

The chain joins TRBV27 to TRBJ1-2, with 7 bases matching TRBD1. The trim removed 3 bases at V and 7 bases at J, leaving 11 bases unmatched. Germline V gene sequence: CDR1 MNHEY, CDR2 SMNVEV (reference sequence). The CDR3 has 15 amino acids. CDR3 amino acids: CASSFYRDSAGGYTF. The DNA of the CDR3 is TGTGCCAGCAGTTTTTATCGGGACAGCGCAGGTGGCTACACCTTC.

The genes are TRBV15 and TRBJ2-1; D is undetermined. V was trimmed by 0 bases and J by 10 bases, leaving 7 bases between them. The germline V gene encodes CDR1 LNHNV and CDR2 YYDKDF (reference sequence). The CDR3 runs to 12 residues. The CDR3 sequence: CATSRDQTEQFF. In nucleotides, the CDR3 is TGTGCCACCAGCAGAGATCAGACAGAGCAGTTCTTC.

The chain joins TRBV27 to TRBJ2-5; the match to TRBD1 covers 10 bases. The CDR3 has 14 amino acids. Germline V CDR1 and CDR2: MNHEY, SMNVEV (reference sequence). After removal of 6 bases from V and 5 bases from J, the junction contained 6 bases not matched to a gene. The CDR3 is CASRRQGALETQYF. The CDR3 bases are TGTGCCAGCAGAAGACAGGGGGCCCTCGAGACCCAGTACTTC.

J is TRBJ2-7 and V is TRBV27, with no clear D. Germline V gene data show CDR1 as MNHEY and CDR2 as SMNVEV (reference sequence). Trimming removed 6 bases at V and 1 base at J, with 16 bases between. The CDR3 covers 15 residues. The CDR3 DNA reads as TGTGCCAGCAGGTCTTCGGCGGCTGTTTCCTACGAGCAGTACTTC. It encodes CASRSSAAVSYEQYF.

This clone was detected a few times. The CDR3 loop is CASSLFGLNEKLFF. The CDR3 bases are TGTGCCAGCAGTTTATTCGGTCTGAATGAAAAACTGTTTTTT. V gene TRBV28 combines with J gene TRBJ1-4; D is undetermined. There are 14 residues in the CDR3. Trimming stripped 1 base from V and 5 bases from J, with 8 bases between. Looked up from germline, CDR1 is MDHEN and CDR2 is SYDVKM.